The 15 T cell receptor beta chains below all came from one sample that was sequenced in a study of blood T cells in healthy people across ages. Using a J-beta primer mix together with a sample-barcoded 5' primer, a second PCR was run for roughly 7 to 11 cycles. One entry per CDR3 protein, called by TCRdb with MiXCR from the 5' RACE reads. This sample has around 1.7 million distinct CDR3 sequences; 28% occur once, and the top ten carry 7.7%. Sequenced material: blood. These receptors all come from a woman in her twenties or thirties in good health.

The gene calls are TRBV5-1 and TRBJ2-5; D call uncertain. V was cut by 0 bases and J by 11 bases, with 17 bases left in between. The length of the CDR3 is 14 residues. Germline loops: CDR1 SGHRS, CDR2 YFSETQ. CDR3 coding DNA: TGCGCCAGCAGCTTGGCTGGACGCCCCCTGGGGCAGTACTTC. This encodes CASSLAGRPLGQYF.

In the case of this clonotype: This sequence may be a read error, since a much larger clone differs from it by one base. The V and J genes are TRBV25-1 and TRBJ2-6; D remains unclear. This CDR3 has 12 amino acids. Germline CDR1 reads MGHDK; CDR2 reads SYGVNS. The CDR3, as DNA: TGTGCCGGCAGTGACGGGGCCAACGTCCTGACTTTC. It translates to CAGSDGANVLTF. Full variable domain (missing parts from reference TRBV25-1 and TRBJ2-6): EADIYQTPRYLVIGTGKKITLECSQTMGHDKMYWYQQDPGMELHLIHYSYGVNSTEKGDLSSESTVSRIRTEHFPLTLESARPSHTSQYLCAGSDGANVLTFGAGSRLTVL.

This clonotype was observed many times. CDR3 loop: CSARADSKETQYF. CDR3 in DNA: TGCAGTGCTAGAGCGGACAGTAAAGAGACCCAGTACTTC. The V and J genes are TRBV20-1 and TRBJ2-5; tentative D call: TRBD1 (6 bases). Germline V gene sequence: CDR1 DFQATT, CDR2 SNEGSKA (reference sequence). V was cut by 1 base and J by 3 bases, with 9 bases left in between. The length of the CDR3 is 13 residues.

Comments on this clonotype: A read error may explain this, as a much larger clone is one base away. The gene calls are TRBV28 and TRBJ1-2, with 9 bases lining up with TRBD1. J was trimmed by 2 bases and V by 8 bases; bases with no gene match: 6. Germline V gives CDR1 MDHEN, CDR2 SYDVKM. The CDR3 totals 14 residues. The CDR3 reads CASGTGSANYGYTF. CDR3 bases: TGTGCCAGCGGGACAGGGAGTGCCAACTATGGCTACACCTTC.

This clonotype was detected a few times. The CDR3, as DNA: TGTGCCAGCACTCCTGACATATTTAACTATGGCTACACCTTC. Its protein product is CASTPDIFNYGYTF. V is TRBV7-2 and J is TRBJ1-2; D unclear. The length of the CDR3 is 14 residues. The germline V and J ends were trimmed by 7 bases and 1 base, with 13 bases remaining between them. Germline V lookup: CDR1 SGHTA, CDR2 FQGNSA.

Here the CDR3 DNA reads TGCGCCAGCAGCATACGCCCGCTGACCAACTATGGCTACACCTTC. This gives the protein CASSIRPLTNYGYTF. The chain employs TRBV5-1 and TRBJ1-2; D call uncertain. This CDR3 region has 15 residues. CDR1 and CDR2 (germline): SGHRS, YFSETQ. V lost 4 bases and J lost 2, with 15 bases in between.

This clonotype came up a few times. The DNA for the CDR3 is TGTGCCACCAGCAGAGAAGTCGGGGACGAAAAACTGTTTTTT. Its protein product is CATSREVGDEKLFF. The chain joins TRBV15 to TRBJ1-4; weak D call: TRBD1 (5 bases). The germline V gene encodes CDR1 LNHNV and CDR2 YYDKDF (reference sequence). This CDR3 is 14 amino acids long. The ends were cut back, 0 bases at V and 8 bases at J, with 10 bases in the middle.

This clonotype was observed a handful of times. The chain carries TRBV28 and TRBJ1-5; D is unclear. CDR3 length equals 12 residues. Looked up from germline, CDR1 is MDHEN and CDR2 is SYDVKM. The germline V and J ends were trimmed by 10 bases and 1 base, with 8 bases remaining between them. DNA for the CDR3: TGTGCCATTTCCTTAAGCAATCAGCCCCAGCATTTT. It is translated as CAISLSNQPQHF.

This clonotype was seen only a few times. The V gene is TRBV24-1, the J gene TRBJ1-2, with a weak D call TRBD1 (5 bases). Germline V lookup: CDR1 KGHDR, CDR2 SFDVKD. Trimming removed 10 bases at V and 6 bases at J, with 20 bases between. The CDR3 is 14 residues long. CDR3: CATSARGGFDGYTF. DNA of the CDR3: TGTGCCACGAGCGCCCGCGGGGGGTTCGATGGCTACACCTTC.

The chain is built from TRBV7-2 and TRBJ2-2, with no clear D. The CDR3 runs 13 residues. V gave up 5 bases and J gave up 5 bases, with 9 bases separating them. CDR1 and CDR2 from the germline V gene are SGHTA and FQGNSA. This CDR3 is CASSEQPTGELFF. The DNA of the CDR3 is TGTGCCAGCAGCGAACAGCCGACCGGGGAGCTGTTTTTT.

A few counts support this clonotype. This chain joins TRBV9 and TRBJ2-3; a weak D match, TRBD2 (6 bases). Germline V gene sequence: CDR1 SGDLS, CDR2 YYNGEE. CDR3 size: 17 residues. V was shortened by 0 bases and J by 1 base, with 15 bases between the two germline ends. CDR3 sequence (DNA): TGTGCCAGCAGCGTAGCTTTCGCGGGGAGTGGCACAGATACGCAGTATTTT. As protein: CASSVAFAGSGTDTQYF. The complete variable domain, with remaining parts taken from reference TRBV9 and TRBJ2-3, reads DSGVTQTPKHLITATGQRVTLRCSPRSGDLSVYWYQQSLDQGLQFLIQYYNGEERAKGNILERFSAQQFPDLHSELNLSSLELGDSALYFCASSVAFAGSGTDTQYFGPGTRLTVL.

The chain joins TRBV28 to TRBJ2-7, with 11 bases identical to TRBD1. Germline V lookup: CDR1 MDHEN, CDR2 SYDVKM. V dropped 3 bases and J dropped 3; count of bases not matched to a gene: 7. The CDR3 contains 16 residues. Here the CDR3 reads CASSLGQGVRRYEQYF. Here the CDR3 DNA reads TGTGCCAGCAGTTTGGGACAGGGGGTGAGGCGCTACGAGCAGTACTTC.

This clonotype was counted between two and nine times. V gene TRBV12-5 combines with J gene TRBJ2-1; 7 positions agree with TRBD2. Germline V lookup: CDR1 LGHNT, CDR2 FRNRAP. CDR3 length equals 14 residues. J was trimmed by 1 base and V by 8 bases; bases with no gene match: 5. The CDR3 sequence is CASSGTASYNEQFF. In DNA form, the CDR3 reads TGTGCTAGTAGCGGGACTGCATCCTACAATGAGCAGTTCTTC.

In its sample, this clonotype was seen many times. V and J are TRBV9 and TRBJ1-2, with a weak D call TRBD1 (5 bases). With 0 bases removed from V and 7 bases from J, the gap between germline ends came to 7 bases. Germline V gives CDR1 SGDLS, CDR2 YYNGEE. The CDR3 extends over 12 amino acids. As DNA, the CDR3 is TGTGCCAGCAGCGTAGGACAGCTTGGCTACACCTTC. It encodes CASSVGQLGYTF.

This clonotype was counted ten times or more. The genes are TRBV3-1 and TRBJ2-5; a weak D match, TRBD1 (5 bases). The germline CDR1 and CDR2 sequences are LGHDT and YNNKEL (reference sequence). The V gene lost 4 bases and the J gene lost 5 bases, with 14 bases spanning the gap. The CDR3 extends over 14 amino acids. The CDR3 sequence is CASSPAWTRETQYF. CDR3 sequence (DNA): TGTGCCAGCAGCCCAGCCTGGACACGGGAGACCCAGTACTTC.